This is a list of T cell receptor beta chains from one sample in a study of neurological immune-mediated disorders. MiXCR, run by TCRdb on the 5' RACE reads, gives a single entry per CDR3 protein. The sample has roughly 48,000 distinct CDR3 sequences, about an eighth seen once. Sequencing input: PBMCs. Receptors were obtained from a male donor with HTLV-1-associated myelopathy (HAM/TSP). Each CDR3 is given with its conserved first and last residue. A D gene is named only where the DNA matches it firmly. Clone sizes are given selectively: once, few, many, or a class where the clone is expanded.

>many|TRBV2|TRBJ1-5|-
TGTGCCAGCAAGGGTAGGGACGTACAGCCCCAGCATTTT
CASKGRDVQPQHF
>medium-sized|TRBV20-1|TRBJ1-5|-
TGCAGTGCTAGAGATGGGCGGAAGAATCAGCCCCAGCATTTT
CSARDGRKNQPQHF
>many|TRBV7-8|TRBJ2-3|-
TGTGCCAGCAGCTCCTCAGATACGCAGTATTTT
CASSSSDTQYF
>many|TRBV5-1|TRBJ2-1|-
TGCGCCAGCAGCCCGGACCTAAGCTCCTACAATGAGCAGTTCTTC
CASSPDLSSYNEQFF
>many|TRBV18|TRBJ1-5|-
TGTGCCAGCTCACCACAGGGCAGCCTTAGCAATCAGCCCCAGCATTTT
CASSPQGSLSNQPQHF
>many|TRBV2|TRBJ2-2|-
TGTGCCAGCTCAGAGGGTTTCAGGGAGCTGTTTTTT
CASSEGFRELFF
>many|TRBV29-1|TRBJ1-5|TRBD1
TGCAGCGTTTCGCAGGGGGCGCGGGGCAATCAGCCCCAGCATTTT
CSVSQGARGNQPQHF
>many|TRBV20-1|TRBJ1-6|-
TGCAGTGCTAGAGATCCGTGGGACACAAATAATTCACCCCTCCACTTT
CSARDPWDTNNSPLHF
>many|TRBV10-3|TRBJ2-3|-
TGTGCCATCAGTGAGGGTCGAGATACGCAGTATTTT
CAISEGRDTQYF
>many|TRBV24-1|TRBJ2-1|TRBD2
TGTGCCACCAGCGCTAGCGGGGGGGCCTACAATGAGCAGTTCTTC
CATSASGGAYNEQFF
>few|TRBV5-5|TRBJ1-5|-
TGTGCCAGCAGCTCCCAGGCAGGGGCTCGGCAGCCCCAGCATTTT
CASSSQAGARQPQHF
>many|TRBV5-1|TRBJ1-1|TRBD1
TGCGCCAGCACTCTAAACCCCGGGACAGGGGAGAACACTGAAGCTTTCTTT
CASTLNPGTGENTEAFF
>many|TRBV12-3/TRBV12-4|TRBJ2-7|-
TGTGCCAGCAGTACCAGCCGGGGGACCTACGAGCAGTACTTC
CASSTSRGTYEQYF
>many|TRBV20-1|TRBJ2-1|-
TGCAGTGCTGTTTACGATAGGCGAAATGAGCAGTTCTTC
CSAVYDRRNEQFF
>many|TRBV9|TRBJ2-2|-
TGTGCCAGCAGCGTAGATGGCGGGGCGAGGTCCGGGGAGCTGTTTTTT
CASSVDGGARSGELFF
>many|TRBV10-3|TRBJ1-2|TRBD1
TGTGCCACCGGTCGGGGACAGAATAACTATGGCTACACCTTC
CATGRGQNNYGYTF
>-|TRBV3-1|TRBJ2-1|TRBD2
TGTGCCAGCAGCGAGCTCGGGGGGGCGAAAGTCAATGAGCAGTTCTTC
CASSELGGAKVNEQFF
>many|TRBV7-7|TRBJ2-1|TRBD2
TGTGCTAGCAGCTTATCGGGGGGGACCTTCAATGAGCAGTTCTTC
CASSLSGGTFNEQFF
>many|TRBV12-3/TRBV12-4|TRBJ1-4|-
TGTGCCAGCAGTTTAACGAAACTGTTTTTT
CASSLTKLFF
>many|TRBV5-1|TRBJ2-7|-
TGCGCCAGCAGCCAGGAGGTCTTGTCCAACGAGCAGTACTTC
CASSQEVLSNEQYF
>many|TRBV5-1|TRBJ1-6|TRBD1
TGCGCCAGCAGCTTGCGGGACAGCTCCTATAATTCACCCCTCCACTTT
CASSLRDSSYNSPLHF
>few|TRBV7-2|TRBJ1-5|-
TGTGCCAGCAGCTTGAGGGGGGGCCAGCAGCCCCAGCATTTT
CASSLRGGQQPQHF
>medium-sized|TRBV5-1|TRBJ1-1|-
TGCGCCAGCAGCTTGGGGCAAACAGGGACGAACACTGAAGCTTTCTTT
CASSLGQTGTNTEAFF
>many|TRBV5-1|TRBJ2-2|-
TGCGCCAGCACAGAGAACACCGGGAAGCTGTTTTTT
CASTENTGKLFF
>-|TRBV6-1|TRBJ1-3|-
TGTGCCAGCAGTGAAGCGCTTTTTAAAGCGTCGCTCTCTGGAAACACCATATATTTT
CASSEALFKASLSGNTIYF
>many|TRBV6-4|TRBJ2-7|-
TGTGCCAGCAGTGAAGCGGCAGGGACCCACGAGCAGTACTTC
CASSEAAGTHEQYF
>-|TRBV2|TRBJ2-7|-
TGTGCCAGCAGACAGAACTCCTACGAGCAGTACTTC
CASRQNSYEQYF
>many|TRBV6-5|TRBJ2-3|TRBD2
TGTGCCAGCAGTGCTCTTGGGGGGGGGATCACAGATACGCAGTATTTT
CASSALGGGITDTQYF
>many|TRBV2|TRBJ2-7|-
TGTGCCAGCAGGACTCCTTCCGGGGTCAGTACCTACGAGCAGTACTTC
CASRTPSGVSTYEQYF
>many|TRBV5-1|TRBJ1-2|TRBD1
TGCGCCAGCAGCTTGGCTGGGGACAGGGTGAAGGGCTACACCTTC
CASSLAGDRVKGYTF
>many|TRBV5-1|TRBJ2-1|-
TGCGCCAGCAGCGGTACGGACCGGTACAATGAGCAGTTCTTC
CASSGTDRYNEQFF
>many|TRBV7-9|TRBJ1-1|-
TGTGCCAGCAGCCGTTCGGGGGGGTCGAACACTGAAGCTTTCTTT
CASSRSGGSNTEAFF
>many|TRBV10-3|TRBJ1-1|TRBD1
TGTGCCATCAGTTCACAGGGGGCAGGCACTGAAGCTTTCTTT
CAISSQGAGTEAFF
>many|TRBV5-1|TRBJ2-3|-
TGCGCCAGCAGCTTGACAGATACGCAGTATTTT
CASSLTDTQYF
>many|TRBV2|TRBJ2-1|-
TGTGCCAGCAGTGAGCAGGGTATGAATGAGCAGTTCTTC
CASSEQGMNEQFF
>many|TRBV20-1|TRBJ2-1|-
TGCAGTGCCCGGGATACACATCGATACGAGCAGTTCTTC
CSARDTHRYEQFF
>many|TRBV7-2|TRBJ2-2|-
TGTGCCAGCAGCTGGCGTAGACAGAACACCGGGGAGCTGTTTTTT
CASSWRRQNTGELFF
>many|TRBV12-3/TRBV12-4|TRBJ2-1|-
TGTGCCAGCAGACGCCGGGACCGCGTGTTCTTC
CASRRRDRVFF
>many|TRBV20-1|TRBJ2-1|TRBD2
TGCAGTGCTAGTCCCCTAGCGGGGGGGCCTGGTAATGAGCAGTTCTTC
CSASPLAGGPGNEQFF
>many|TRBV12-3/TRBV12-4|TRBJ1-5|-
TGTGCCAGCAGTTCCTCATTTGGTCAGCCCCAGCATTTT
CASSSSFGQPQHF
>many|TRBV5-6|TRBJ1-6|TRBD1
TGTGCCAGCAGCCCAGGACAGGGCGAAGGTTCACCCCTCCACTTT
CASSPGQGEGSPLHF
>many|TRBV4-1|TRBJ2-4|TRBD2
TGCGCCAGCAGCCAAGATCACGGGGGGGCTGACATTCAGTACTTC
CASSQDHGGADIQYF
>-|TRBV11-2|TRBJ1-6|TRBD1
TGTGCCAGCAGCTCCACAGGGGCTTCACCCCTCCACTTT
CASSSTGASPLHF
>many|TRBV5-5|TRBJ2-3|TRBD2
TGTGCCAGCAGCGCCTCGACTAGCGGGGATACGCAGTATTTT
CASSASTSGDTQYF
>many|TRBV4-1|TRBJ1-2|TRBD1
TGCGCCAGCAGCCAGGGGGGGGACAGCTATGGCTACACCTTC
CASSQGGDSYGYTF
>many|TRBV10-2|TRBJ1-2|TRBD1
TGCGCCAGCAAGTTGACAGGGGGCTATGGCTACACCTTC
CASKLTGGYGYTF
>-|TRBV6-2/TRBV6-3|TRBJ2-5|-
TGTGCCAGCGCCGTAGGGAACCGGGAGACCCAGTACTTC
CASAVGNRETQYF
>many|TRBV20-1|TRBJ1-2|TRBD1
TGCAGTGCCCCCGACAGGGCAGGTGGCTACACCTTC
CSAPDRAGGYTF
>-|TRBV6-6|TRBJ1-6|-
TGTGCCAGCAGTCCCCCGGGACGGGTGAATTCACCCCTCCACTTT
CASSPPGRVNSPLHF
>-|TRBV5-1|TRBJ2-1|-
TGCGCCAGCAGCCAGGTACAGGTGTCGAATGAGCAGTTCTTC
CASSQVQVSNEQFF
>many|TRBV20-1|TRBJ1-5|-
TGCAGTGCTAGAGGGGGTCCGCATCAGCCCCAGCATTTT
CSARGGPHQPQHF
>many|TRBV7-6|TRBJ2-5|-
TGTGCCAGCAGCCCAAGGCCCCCCGGGGTCGCCGAGACCCAGTACTTC
CASSPRPPGVAETQYF
>many|TRBV12-3/TRBV12-4|TRBJ2-7|-
TGTGCCAGCAGATTATACACTACCGAGCAGTACTTC
CASRLYTTEQYF
>many|TRBV29-1|TRBJ2-5|TRBD1
TGCAGCGTTGAATCGAGGGGGCTTTCAGAGACCCAGTACTTC
CSVESRGLSETQYF